This TCR beta chain appears in the sequencing data of a study of T cell responses to AZD1222 COVID-19 vaccine. V was pared by 5 bases and J by 4 bases, with 12 bases between. CDR3 length equals 14 residues. The V gene's germline CDR1 is SGHNT and CDR2 YENEEA. In the case of this clone: The antigen remains unidentified.

The study, taken as a whole, reports: Vaccine-associated CD4 TCRs ranged over spike, dominating at 160-218 and 743-854. Recipients of two AZD1222 doses showed rising Spike-specific TCR breadth and depth.

The assay was immunoSEQ multiplex PCR, and TCRdb's table has in-frame clones only and misses some. The sample carries some 130,000 clones, about 93% recorded once. The analysis combined second doses at about 4 or about 12 weeks. The input for sequencing was peripheral blood, taken 28 days after the second AZD1222 dose. This receptor was obtained from an adult who received the AZD1222 COVID-19 vaccine. The rearrangement links TRBV11-3 to TRBJ2-1; the D is unclear. The CDR3 bases are TGTGCCAGCAGCCCATCCGCTACGTACAATGAGCAGTTCTTC. This codes for CASSPSATYNEQFF.